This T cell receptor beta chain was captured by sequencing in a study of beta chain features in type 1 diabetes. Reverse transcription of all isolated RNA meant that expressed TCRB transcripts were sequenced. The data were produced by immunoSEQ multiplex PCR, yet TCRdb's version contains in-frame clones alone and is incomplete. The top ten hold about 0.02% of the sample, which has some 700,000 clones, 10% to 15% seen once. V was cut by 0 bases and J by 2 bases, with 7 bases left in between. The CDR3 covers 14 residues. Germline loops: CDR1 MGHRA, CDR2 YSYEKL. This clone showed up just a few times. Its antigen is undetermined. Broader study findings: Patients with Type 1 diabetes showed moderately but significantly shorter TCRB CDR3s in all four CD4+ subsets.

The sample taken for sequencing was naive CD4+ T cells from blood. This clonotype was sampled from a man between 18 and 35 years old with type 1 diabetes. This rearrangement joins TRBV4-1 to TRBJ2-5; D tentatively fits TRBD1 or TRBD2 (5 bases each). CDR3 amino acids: CASSQDWGQETQYF. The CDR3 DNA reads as TGCGCCAGCAGCCAAGATTGGGGGCAAGAGACCCAGTACTTC.